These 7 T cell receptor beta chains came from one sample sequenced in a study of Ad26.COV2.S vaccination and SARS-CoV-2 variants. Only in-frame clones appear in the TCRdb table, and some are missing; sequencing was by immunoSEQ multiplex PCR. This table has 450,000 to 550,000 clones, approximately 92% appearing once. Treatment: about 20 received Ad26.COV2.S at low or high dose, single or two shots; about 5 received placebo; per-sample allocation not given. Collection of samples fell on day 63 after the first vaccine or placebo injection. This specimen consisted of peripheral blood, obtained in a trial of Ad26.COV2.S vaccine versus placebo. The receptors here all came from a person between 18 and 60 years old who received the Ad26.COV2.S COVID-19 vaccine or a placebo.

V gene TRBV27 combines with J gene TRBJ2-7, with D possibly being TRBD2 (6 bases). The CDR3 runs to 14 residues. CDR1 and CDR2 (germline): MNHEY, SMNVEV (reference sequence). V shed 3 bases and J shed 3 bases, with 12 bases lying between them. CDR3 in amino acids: CASSFLGRIYEQYV. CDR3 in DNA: TGTGCCAGCAGTTTTTTGGGGAGGATCTACGAGCAGTACGTC.

The CDR3 nucleotides are TGTGCCAGCAGTTACCCCACAGGGACCACTGAAGCTTTCTTT. This translates into CASSYPTGTTEAFF. The V call is TRBV6-2 or TRBV6-3, the J call TRBJ1-1; D possibly corresponds to TRBD1 (6 bases). Per the germline V gene, CDR1 is MNHEY and CDR2 is SVGEGT. The CDR3 sequence is 14 residues long. Trimming took off 2 bases at V and 4 bases at J, with 11 bases between the two ends.

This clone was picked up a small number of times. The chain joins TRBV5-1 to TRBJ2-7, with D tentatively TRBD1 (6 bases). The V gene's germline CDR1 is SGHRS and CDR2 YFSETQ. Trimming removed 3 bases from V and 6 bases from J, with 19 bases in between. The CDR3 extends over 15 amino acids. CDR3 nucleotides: TGCGCCAGCAGCTCGGCCAGACAGGCTTGGAGCGAGCAGTACTTC. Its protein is CASSSARQAWSEQYF.

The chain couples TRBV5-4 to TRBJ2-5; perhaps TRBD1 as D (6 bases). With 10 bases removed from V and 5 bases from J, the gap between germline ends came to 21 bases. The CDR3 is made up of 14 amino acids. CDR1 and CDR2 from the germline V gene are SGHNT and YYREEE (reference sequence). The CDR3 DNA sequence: TGTGCCGTATTCTCAGGGTCCCAGGGGGAGACCCAGTACTTC. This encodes CAVFSGSQGETQYF.

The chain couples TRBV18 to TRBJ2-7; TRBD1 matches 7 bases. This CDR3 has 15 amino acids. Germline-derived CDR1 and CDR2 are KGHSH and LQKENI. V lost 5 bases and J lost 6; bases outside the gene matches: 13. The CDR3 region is CASSSQPGQNFEQYF. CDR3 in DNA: TGTGCCAGCTCATCCCAACCGGGACAGAACTTCGAGCAGTACTTC.

The CDR3 reads CASSERGGNTGELFF. Here the CDR3 DNA reads TGCGCCAGCAGTGAGCGGGGGGGCAACACCGGGGAGCTGTTTTTT. This chain joins TRBV10-2 and TRBJ2-2; 8 positions agree with TRBD2. CDR1 WSHSY and CDR2 SAAADI come from the germline V gene. With 2 bases clipped from V and 2 bases from J, the junction kept 1 base outside the gene matches. CDR3 length equals 15 residues.

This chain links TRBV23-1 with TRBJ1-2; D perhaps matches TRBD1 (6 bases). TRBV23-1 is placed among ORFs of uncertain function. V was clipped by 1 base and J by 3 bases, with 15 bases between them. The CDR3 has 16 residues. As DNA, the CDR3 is TGCGCCAGCAGTCAATGGGTCGGGGGGCGCGACTATGGCTACACCTTC. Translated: CASSQWVGGRDYGYTF.